One T cell receptor beta chain is described in this entry. Its specific antigen is unknown. No much larger clone exists at a distance of one base, and base qualities are not known. CDR3 length: 18 amino acids, cysteine to phenylalanine. Only the CDR3 part of the read is kept: 54 bases, read in frame from the first base. The germline V gene yields SGHVS for CDR1 and FQNEAQ for CDR2. V is trimmed back by 5 bases and J by 1 base, and the junction contains 5 bases that no gene match accounts for. The library was built by means of the immunoSEQ multiplex PCR assay. TCRdb limited this immuneACCESS table to in-frame rearrangements with V and J called. A share of clones is missing; checked studies link under half to unresolved V genes, and the rest is unexplained. A total of around 120,000 clones appear in this sample, less than 95% of them only once. The ten most abundant clones make up 3.6% of the sample.

The entry originates in a study of control samples from healthy donors and cancer patients (TCRdb year 2020). The sample was blood. The source is a man aged 25 to 40 in good health. This chain is built from TRBV7-8 and TRBJ2-4; 16 nucleotides in the junction match TRBD2. In nucleotide form, the sequence is TGTGCCAGCAGCCAGGGACTAGCGGGGGGGCCTGCCAAAAACATTCAGTACTTC. It translates as CASSQGLAGGPAKNIQYF.